The sequence of this T cell receptor beta chain was determined in a study of Ad26.COV2.S vaccination and SARS-CoV-2 variants. Study-wide background: In the study, Ad26.COV2.S was injected intramuscularly once, or twice 56 days apart.

The J segment lost 2 bases and the V segment lost 6 bases, leaving 2 bases of the junction unmatched. Germline lookup yields CDR1 MNHEY and CDR2 SVGAGI. The CDR3 totals 14 residues. A remark on this clone: Its antigen remains unknown.

Study-wide points: Placebo recipients trailed vaccine recipients in spike-specific TCR breadth. Substantial breadth was reported for post-vaccination spike-specific CD8+ and CD4+ T cells.

Assay: immunoSEQ multiplex PCR; the TCRdb copy retains only in-frame clones and omits some. Counted here are about 400,000 clones, 88% occurring once; the ten biggest clones make up approximately 4%. Treatment described: 19 received Ad26.COV2.S at low or high dose, single or two shots; about 5 received placebo; per-sample allocation not given. Samples came from day 63 after the first vaccine or placebo injection. A Boston adult aged 18-55 years was the donor. This rearrangement joins TRBV6-5 to TRBJ2-3; 10 bases are shared with TRBD1. The clonotype was recovered from a person between 18 and 59 years old who received the Ad26.COV2.S COVID-19 vaccine or a placebo. This specimen was peripheral blood, taken in a trial of Ad26.COV2.S vaccine versus placebo. The CDR3 loop is CASSGTGATDTQYF. CDR3 sequence (DNA): TGTGCCAGCAGCGGGACAGGGGCCACAGATACGCAGTATTTT.